This TCR beta chain was recorded in a study of T-cell memory formation after mild COVID-19 (dated by TCRdb to about 2021). With regard to the full study: TCR sequence clusters from the two donors were largely donor specific. In two donors, T-cell clones that expanded and contracted after mild COVID-19 were followed by sequencing TCRalpha and TCRbeta repertoires longitudinally. Two young, previously healthy adult volunteers, one female and one male, were included in the cohort. Results the study describes overall, beyond this receptor: Some responding clones were detected in pre-infection memory, which suggested that pre-existing cross-reactive memory T cells had joined the SARS-CoV-2 response. Clones contracting from day 15 to 85 had balanced CD4/CD8 phenotypes, while a second wave expanding from day 15 to 37 was biased towards CD4+. Only two mild cases were covered by the study, and larger cohorts that include severe cases with pre-infection samples were considered necessary. Contracting CD4+ clones were found mainly in CM and EM memory subsets, while CD8+ clones were enriched in EMRA. Whether the second-wave clones peaking on day 37 were SARS-CoV-2 specific was not confirmed.

This clonotype was detected a few times. Its antigen is still unknown. There are no base qualities to consult, and no much larger clone falls within one base. In the germline V gene, CDR1 corresponds to MNHEY and CDR2 to SVGAGI. Trimming leaves V shorter by 6 bases and J shorter by 0 bases, with the junction holding 9 bases beyond the gene matches. The CDR3 spans 16 residues, from the cysteine through the phenylalanine. CDR3 DNA is the only sequence kept; it has 48 bases, read in frame from the first base. TCRdb lists the instrument as Illumina NovaSeq 6000. Using 5'RACE with constant-segment primers, TCRalpha and TCRbeta cDNA libraries were constructed, with sample barcodes and unique molecular identifiers added in the process. Trizol reagent was used to extract RNA from every sample. The libraries were amplified in two PCR steps, and the second step added a second sample barcode and Illumina TruSeq adapters. Libraries were sequenced on an Illumina NovaSeq with 2 x 150 bp paired-end reads. Regarding the original processing steps: The reads were demultiplexed and collapsed into UMI-guided consensus sequences using migec v1.2.7. Using mixcr v2.1.11, UMI consensuses were aligned to TRA and TRB V and J templates and then assembled into clonotypes. Clonotypes were classified as expanded or contracted when called significant by both edgeR and NoisET, with noise models trained on biological replicates. edgeR calls used a false discovery rate-adjusted p below 0.01 and a log2 fold-change threshold of 1. As an exploratory analysis of dynamics, max-normalized trajectories of the 1000 most abundant clonotypes were examined by PCA with hierarchical clustering. Separately sequenced CD4+ and CD8+ repertoires were used to assign a CD4 or CD8 phenotype to each responding clone. Using fastp trimming at Q25 and MiXCR clonotype assembly, TCRdb reanalyzed the public sequencing data and kept in-frame beta chains. Every entry covers one CDR3 protein and lists the most common genes and DNA from its rows. TCRdb, rather than the study authors, made the V and J calls. The sample table contains about 360,000 distinct CDR3 sequences; only one count was recorded for around 14% of them. Of the sample, around 22% falls within the top ten clones.

PBMCs were isolated by Ficoll-Paque density gradient centrifugation. The sequence was collected from a man aged 18-30 years who had mild COVID-19 (a few samples of this study predate the infection). The sample titles of this study are shuffled in the database, so cell type and time point are left out; the donor was told from shared clones. This sequence uses TRBV6-5 and TRBJ1-2, with 8 central nucleotides matching TRBD1. Material for sequencing was PBMCs or a T cell subset sorted from them (not recorded which). The CDR3 protein is CASSPATRGPNYGYTF. The DNA reads as follows: TGTGCCAGCAGCCCGGCAACCAGGGGGCCTAACTATGGCTACACCTTC.